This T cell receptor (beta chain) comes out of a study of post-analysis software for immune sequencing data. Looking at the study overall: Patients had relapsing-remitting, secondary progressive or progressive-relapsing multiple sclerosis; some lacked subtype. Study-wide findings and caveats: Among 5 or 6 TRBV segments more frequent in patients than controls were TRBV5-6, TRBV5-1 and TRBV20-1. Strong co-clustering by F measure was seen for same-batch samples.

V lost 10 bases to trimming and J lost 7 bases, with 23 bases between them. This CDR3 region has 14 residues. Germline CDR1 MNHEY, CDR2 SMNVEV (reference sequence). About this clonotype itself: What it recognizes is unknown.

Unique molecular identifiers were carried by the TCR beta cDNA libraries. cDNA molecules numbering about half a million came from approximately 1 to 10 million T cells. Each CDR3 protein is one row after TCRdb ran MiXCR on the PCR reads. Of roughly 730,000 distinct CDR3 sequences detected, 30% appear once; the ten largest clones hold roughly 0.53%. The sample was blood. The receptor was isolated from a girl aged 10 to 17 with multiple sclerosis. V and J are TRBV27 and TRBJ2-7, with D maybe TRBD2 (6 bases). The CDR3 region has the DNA TGTGCCACCACCCCGACTAGAGGCTACAATGAGCAGTACTTC. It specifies CATTPTRGYNEQYF.